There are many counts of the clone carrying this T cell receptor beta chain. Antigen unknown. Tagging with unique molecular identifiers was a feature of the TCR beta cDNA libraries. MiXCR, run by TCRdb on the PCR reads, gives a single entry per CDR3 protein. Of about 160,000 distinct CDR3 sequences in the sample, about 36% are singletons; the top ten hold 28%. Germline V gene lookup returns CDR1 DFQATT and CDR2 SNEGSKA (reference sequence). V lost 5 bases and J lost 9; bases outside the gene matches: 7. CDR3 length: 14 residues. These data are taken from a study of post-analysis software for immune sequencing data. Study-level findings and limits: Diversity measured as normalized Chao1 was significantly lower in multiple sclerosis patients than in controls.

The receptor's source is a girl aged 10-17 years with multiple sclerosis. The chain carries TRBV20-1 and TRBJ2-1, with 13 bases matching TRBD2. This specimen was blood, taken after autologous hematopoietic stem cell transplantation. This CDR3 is CSAHRTSGSREQFF. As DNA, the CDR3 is TGCAGTGCTCACCGGACTAGCGGGAGTCGTGAGCAGTTCTTC.